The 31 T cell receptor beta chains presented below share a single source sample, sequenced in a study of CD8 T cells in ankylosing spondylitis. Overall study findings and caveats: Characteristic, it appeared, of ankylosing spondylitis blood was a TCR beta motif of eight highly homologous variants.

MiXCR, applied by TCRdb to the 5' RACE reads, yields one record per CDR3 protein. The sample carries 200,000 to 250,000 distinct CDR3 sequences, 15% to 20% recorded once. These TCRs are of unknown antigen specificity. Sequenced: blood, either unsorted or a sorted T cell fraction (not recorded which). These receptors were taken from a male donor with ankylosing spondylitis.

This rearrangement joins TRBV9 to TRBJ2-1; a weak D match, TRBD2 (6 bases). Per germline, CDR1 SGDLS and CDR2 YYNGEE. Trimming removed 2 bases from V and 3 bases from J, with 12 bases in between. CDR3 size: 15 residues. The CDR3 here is CASSVVLADYNEQFF. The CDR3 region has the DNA TGTGCCAGCAGCGTGGTGTTAGCGGACTACAATGAGCAGTTCTTC.

The CDR3 DNA reads TGCAGTGCTAGGGACTACTATGGGGGAGAAGAGACCCAGTACTTC. Encoded protein: CSARDYYGGEETQYF. The chain carries TRBV20-1 and TRBJ2-5; D may be TRBD2 (6 bases). This CDR3 comprises 15 residues. Germline V gene lookup returns CDR1 DFQATT and CDR2 SNEGSKA (reference sequence). Trimming removed 3 bases at V and 3 bases at J, with 17 bases between.

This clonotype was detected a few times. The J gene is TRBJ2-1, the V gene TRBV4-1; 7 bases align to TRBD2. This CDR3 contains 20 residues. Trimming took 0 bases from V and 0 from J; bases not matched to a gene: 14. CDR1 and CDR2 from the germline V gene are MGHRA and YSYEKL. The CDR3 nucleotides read TGCGCCAGCAGCCAAGATCCCCTAGCGGACCCACCGAGCTCCTACAATGAGCAGTTCTTC. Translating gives CASSQDPLADPPSSYNEQFF.

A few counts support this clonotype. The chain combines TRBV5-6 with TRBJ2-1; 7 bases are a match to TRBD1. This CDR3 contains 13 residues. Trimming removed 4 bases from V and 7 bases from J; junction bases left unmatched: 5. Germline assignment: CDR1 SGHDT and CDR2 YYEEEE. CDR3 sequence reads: CASSRRDSNEQFF. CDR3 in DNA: TGTGCCAGCAGCCGACGGGACAGTAATGAGCAGTTCTTC.

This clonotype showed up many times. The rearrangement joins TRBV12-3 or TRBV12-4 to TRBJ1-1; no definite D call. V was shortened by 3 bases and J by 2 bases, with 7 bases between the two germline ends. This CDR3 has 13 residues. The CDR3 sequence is CASSLAVNTEAFF. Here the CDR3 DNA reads TGTGCCAGCAGTTTGGCGGTAAACACTGAAGCTTTCTTT.

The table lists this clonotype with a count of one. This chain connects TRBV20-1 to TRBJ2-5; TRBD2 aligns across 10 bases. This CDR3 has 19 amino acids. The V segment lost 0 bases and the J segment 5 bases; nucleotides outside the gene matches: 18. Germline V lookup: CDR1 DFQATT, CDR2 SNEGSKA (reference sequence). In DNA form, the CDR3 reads TGCAGTGCTAGAGATCGTTGGGCTAGCGGGGGCCCCAAGCGGGAGACCCAGTACTTC. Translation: CSARDRWASGGPKRETQYF.

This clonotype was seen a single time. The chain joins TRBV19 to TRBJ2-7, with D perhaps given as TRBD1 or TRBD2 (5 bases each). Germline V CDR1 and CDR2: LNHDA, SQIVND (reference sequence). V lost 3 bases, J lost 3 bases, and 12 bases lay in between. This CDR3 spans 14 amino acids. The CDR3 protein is CASSITGRNYEQYF. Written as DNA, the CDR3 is TGTGCCAGTAGTATTACGGGACGAAACTACGAGCAGTACTTC.

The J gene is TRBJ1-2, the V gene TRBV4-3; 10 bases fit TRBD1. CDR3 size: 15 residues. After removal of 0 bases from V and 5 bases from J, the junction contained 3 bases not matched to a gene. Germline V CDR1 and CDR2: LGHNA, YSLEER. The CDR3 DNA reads TGCGCCAGCAGCCAAGAATGGGACAGGGGATATGGCTACACCTTC. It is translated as CASSQEWDRGYGYTF.

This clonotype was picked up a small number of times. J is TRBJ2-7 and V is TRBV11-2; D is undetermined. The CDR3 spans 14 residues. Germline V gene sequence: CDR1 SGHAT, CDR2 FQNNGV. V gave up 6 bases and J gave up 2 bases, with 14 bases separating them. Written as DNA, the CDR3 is TGTGCCAGCAGGAGTACGGAATTTACCTACGAGCAGTACTTC. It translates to CASRSTEFTYEQYF.

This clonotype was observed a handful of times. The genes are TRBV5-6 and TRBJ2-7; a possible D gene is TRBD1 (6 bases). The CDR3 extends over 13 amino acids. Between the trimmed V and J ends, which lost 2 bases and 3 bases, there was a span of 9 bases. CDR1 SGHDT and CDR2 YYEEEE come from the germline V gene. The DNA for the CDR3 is TGTGCCAGCAGCTTTGGGACAATCTACGAGCAGTACTTC. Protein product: CASSFGTIYEQYF.

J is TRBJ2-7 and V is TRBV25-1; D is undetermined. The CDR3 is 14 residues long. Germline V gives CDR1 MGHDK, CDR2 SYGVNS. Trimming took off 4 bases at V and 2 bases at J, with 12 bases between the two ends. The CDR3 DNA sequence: TGTGCCAGCAGTGCTAGGGATGAACCCTACGAGCAGTACTTC. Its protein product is CASSARDEPYEQYF.

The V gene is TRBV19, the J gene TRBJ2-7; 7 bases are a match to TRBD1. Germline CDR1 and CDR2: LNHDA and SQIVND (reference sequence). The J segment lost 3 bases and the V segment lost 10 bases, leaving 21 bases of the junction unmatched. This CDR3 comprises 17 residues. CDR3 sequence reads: CATLIRDSKPINYEQYF. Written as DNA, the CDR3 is TGTGCCACCCTGATACGGGACAGTAAGCCGATAAACTACGAGCAGTACTTC.

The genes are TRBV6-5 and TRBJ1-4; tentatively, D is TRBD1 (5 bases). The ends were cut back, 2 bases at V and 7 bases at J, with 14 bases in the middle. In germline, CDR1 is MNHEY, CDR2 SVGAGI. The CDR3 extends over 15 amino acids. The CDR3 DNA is TGTGCCAGCAGTTACACTTCGGGGGTTGTTGAAAAACTGTTTTTT. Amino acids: CASSYTSGVVEKLFF.

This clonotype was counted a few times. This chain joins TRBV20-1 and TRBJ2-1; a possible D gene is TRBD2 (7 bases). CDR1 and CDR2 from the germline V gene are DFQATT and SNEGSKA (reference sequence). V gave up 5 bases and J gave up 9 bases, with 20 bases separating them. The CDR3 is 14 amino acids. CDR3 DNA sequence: TGCAGTGCTTTAGGCTGGGGGGGCGCCGTTGAGCAGTTCTTC. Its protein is CSALGWGGAVEQFF.

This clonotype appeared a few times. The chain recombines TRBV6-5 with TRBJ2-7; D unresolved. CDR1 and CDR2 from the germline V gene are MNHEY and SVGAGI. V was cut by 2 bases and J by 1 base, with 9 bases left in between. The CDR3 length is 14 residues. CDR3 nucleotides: TGTGCCAGCAGTTACGGACCACCGTCCTACGAGCAGTACTTC. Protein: CASSYGPPSYEQYF.

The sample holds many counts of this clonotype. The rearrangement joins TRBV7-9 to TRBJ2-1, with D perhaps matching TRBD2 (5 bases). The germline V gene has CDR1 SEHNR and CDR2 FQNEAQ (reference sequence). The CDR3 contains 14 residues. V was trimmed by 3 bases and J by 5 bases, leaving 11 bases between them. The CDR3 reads CASSLSGIHNEQFF. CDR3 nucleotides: TGTGCCAGCAGCTTGTCCGGGATCCACAATGAGCAGTTCTTC. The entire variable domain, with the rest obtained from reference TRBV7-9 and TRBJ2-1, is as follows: DTGVSQNPRHKITKRGQNVTFRCDPISEHNRLYWYRQTLGQGPEFLTYFQNEAQLEKSRLLSDRFSAERPKGSFSTLEIQRTEQGDSAMYLCASSLSGIHNEQFFGPGTRLTVL.

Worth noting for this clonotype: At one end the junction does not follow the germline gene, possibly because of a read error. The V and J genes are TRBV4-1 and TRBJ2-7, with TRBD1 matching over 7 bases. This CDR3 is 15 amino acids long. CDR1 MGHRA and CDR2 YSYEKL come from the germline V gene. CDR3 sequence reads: CASNQDQGGHYEQYF. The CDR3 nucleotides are TGCGCCAGCAACCAAGATCAAGGGGGCCACTACGAGCAGTACTTC.

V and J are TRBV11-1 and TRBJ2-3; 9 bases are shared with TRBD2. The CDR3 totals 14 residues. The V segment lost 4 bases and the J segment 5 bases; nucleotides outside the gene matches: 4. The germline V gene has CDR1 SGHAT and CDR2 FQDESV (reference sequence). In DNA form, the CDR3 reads TGTGCCAGCAGCTCTAGCGGGATCGAAGATACGCAGTATTTT. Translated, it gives CASSSSGIEDTQYF.

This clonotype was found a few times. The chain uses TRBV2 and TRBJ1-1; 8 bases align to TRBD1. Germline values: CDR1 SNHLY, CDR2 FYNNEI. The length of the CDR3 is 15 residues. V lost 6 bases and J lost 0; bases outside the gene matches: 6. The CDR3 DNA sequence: TGTGCCAGCAGGCAACACAGGGGGATGAACACTGAAGCTTTCTTT. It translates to CASRQHRGMNTEAFF.

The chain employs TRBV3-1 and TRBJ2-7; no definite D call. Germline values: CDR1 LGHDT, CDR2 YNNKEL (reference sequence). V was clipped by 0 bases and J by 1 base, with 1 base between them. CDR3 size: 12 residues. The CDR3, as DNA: TGTGCCAGCAGCCAAGAATCCTACGAGCAGTACTTC. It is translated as CASSQESYEQYF.

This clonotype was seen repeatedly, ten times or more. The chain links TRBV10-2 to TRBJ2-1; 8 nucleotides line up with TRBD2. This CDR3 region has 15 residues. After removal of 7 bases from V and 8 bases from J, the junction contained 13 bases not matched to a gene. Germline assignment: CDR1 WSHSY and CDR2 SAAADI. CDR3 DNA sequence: TGCGCCAGCAAGGAAGACCCGGGACTAGTGGATGAGCAGTTCTTC. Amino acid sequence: CASKEDPGLVDEQFF.

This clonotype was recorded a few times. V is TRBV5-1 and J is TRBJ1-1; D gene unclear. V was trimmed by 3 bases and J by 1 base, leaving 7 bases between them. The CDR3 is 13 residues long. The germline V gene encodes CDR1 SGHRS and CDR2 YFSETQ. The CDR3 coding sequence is TGCGCCAGCAGCTACCTCACGAACACTGAAGCTTTCTTT. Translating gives CASSYLTNTEAFF.

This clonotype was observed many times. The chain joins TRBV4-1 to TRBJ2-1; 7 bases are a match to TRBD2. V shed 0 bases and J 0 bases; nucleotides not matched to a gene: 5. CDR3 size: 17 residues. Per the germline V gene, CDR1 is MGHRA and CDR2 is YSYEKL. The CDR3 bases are TGCGCCAGCAGCCAAGACGGTAGCGGGTACTCCTACAATGAGCAGTTCTTC. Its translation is CASSQDGSGYSYNEQFF.

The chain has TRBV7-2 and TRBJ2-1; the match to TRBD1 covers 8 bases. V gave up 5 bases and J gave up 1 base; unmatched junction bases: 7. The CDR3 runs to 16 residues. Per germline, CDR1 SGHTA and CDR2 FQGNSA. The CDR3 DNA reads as TGTGCCAGCAGCCCAGGGGGCGGGGAGTCCTACAATGAGCAGTTCTTC. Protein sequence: CASSPGGGESYNEQFF.

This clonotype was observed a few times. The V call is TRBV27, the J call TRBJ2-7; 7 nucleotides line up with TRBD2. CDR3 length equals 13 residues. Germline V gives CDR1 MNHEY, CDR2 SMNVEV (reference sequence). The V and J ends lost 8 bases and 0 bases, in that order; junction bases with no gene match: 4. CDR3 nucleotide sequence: TGTGCCAGCGCGGGAGACCTCTCCTACGAGCAGTACTTC. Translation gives CASAGDLSYEQYF.

The CDR3 DNA follows: TGTGCCAGCCGGGGATCAGCCAGCTCTAACTATGGCTACACCTTC. Its protein product is CASRGSASSNYGYTF. The chain joins TRBV2 to TRBJ1-2; D is unclear. This CDR3 is 15 amino acids long. Trimming cost V 8 bases and J 0 bases, with 16 bases left between them. Per the germline V gene, CDR1 is SNHLY and CDR2 is FYNNEI.

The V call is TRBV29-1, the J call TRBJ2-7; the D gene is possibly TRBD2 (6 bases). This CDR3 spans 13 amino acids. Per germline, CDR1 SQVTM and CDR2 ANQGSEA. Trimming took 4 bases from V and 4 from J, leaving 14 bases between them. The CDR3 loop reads CSVVLARIYEQYF. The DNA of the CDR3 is TGCAGCGTTGTACTAGCACGGATTTACGAGCAGTACTTC.

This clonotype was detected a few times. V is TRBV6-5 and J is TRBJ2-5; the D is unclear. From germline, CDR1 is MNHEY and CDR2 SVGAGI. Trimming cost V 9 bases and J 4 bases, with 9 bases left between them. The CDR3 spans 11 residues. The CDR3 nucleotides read TGTGCCAGTGGCGTTGTAGAGACCCAGTACTTC. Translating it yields CASGVVETQYF.

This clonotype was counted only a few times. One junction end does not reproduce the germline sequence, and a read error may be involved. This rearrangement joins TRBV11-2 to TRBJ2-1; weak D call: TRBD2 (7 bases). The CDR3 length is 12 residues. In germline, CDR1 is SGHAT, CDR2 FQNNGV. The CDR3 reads CASSDPGGGPSF. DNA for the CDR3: TGTGCCAGCAGCGACCCTGGGGGGGGCCCCTCTTTC.

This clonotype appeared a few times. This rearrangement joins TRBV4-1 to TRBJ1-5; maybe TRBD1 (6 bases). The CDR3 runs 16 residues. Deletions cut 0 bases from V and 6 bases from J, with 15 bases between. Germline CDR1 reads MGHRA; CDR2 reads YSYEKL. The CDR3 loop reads CASSQDGLGGFQPQHF. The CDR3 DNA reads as TGCGCCAGCAGCCAAGATGGGTTGGGGGGCTTTCAGCCCCAGCATTTT.

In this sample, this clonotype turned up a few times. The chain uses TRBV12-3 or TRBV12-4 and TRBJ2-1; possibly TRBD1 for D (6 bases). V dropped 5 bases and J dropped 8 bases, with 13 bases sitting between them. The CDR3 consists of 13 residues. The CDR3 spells CASSPVGTHEQFF. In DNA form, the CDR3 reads TGTGCCAGCAGTCCCGTCGGGACACATGAGCAGTTCTTC.